Below are 21 T cell receptor beta chains sequenced from a single sample in a study of OX40 agonist ivuxolimab in advanced cancers. Some clones are missing from TCRdb's copy, which holds only in-frame ones; the method was immunoSEQ multiplex PCR. The sample contains about 55,000 clones, about nine tenths of which appear only once. Sequenced here: CD4+ or CD8+ T cells sorted from blood, sampled in a trial of the OX40 agonist ivuxolimab. The receptors originated from an adult with an advanced solid tumor such as melanoma, head and neck, liver or kidney cancer.

This chain joins TRBV30 and TRBJ2-5; 13 nucleotides line up with TRBD2. The CDR3 totals 15 residues. The junction had 4 bases not matched to a gene; V was cut back by 1 base and J by 5 bases. From germline, CDR1 is GTSNPN and CDR2 SVGIG (reference sequence). The CDR3 reads CAWSATSGRAETQYF. DNA for the CDR3: TGTGCCTGGAGTGCCACTAGCGGGAGGGCTGAGACCCAGTACTTC.

The chain couples TRBV10-3 to TRBJ2-1, with 7 bases that match TRBD1. Germline V gene lookup returns CDR1 ENHRY and CDR2 SYGVKD. CDR3 size: 11 residues. V lost 9 bases, J lost 10 bases, and 6 bases stayed unmatched. The CDR3 region has the DNA TGTGCCATAAATCAAGGGGGCGAGCAGTTCTTC. It encodes CAINQGGEQFF.

This rearrangement joins TRBV13 to TRBJ2-7, with 16 bases lining up with TRBD2. The CDR3 loop spans 19 amino acids. Germline loops: CDR1 PRHDT, CDR2 FYEKMQ (reference sequence). Trimming cost V 2 bases and J 1 base; bases outside gene matches: 8. For the CDR3, the DNA is TGTGCCAGCAGCTTACTTCCGGGACTAGCGGGAGGGTCGTCCTACGAGCAGTACTTC. Amino acids: CASSLLPGLAGGSSYEQYF.

The V call is TRBV30, the J call TRBJ1-5, with 7 positions matching TRBD1. This CDR3 has 13 residues. The V gene end was trimmed by 2 bases and the J gene end by 4 bases; junction bases not matched to a gene: 2. Germline V gene sequence: CDR1 GTSNPN, CDR2 SVGIG (reference sequence). This CDR3 is CAWSTGDNQPQHF. The CDR3 nucleotides are TGTGCCTGGAGTACAGGGGATAATCAGCCCCAGCATTTT.

This chain links TRBV4-2 with TRBJ2-1; 8 bases agree with TRBD1. V dropped 0 bases and J dropped 7; count of bases not matched to a gene: 8. This CDR3 is 16 amino acids long. Germline-derived CDR1 and CDR2 are LGHNA and YNFKEQ. The chain's CDR3 is CASSQDWSRGRNEQFF. In DNA form, the CDR3 reads TGTGCCAGCAGCCAAGATTGGAGCAGGGGGCGAAATGAGCAGTTCTTC.

CDR3 bases: TGTGCCAGCAGCACTTATAGCACAGATACGCAGTATTTT. Translation: CASSTYSTDTQYF. This rearrangement joins TRBV27 to TRBJ2-3; D is undetermined. Germline CDR1 reads MNHEY; CDR2 reads SMNVEV (reference sequence). The CDR3 extends over 13 amino acids. V was cut by 6 bases and J by 0 bases, with 7 bases left in between.

The CDR3 reads CSEGGTGGWETQYF. The CDR3 DNA is TGCAGCGAGGGAGGGACAGGGGGCTGGGAGACCCAGTACTTC. The gene calls are TRBV29-1 and TRBJ2-5, with TRBD1 identical over 12 bases. The V segment lost 7 bases and the J segment 5 bases; nucleotides outside the gene matches: 8. The CDR3 runs to 14 residues. Germline assignment: CDR1 SQVTM and CDR2 ANQGSEA.

The chain links TRBV2 to TRBJ1-1; D might be TRBD1 (6 bases). Germline CDR1 is SNHLY and CDR2 is FYNNEI. The CDR3 covers 14 residues. V was trimmed by 2 bases and J by 1 base, leaving 8 bases between them. The CDR3 region is CASSEWGQNTEAFF. CDR3 sequence (DNA): TGTGCCAGCAGTGAATGGGGACAGAACACTGAAGCTTTCTTT.

The rearrangement links TRBV9 to TRBJ2-7, with 8 nucleotides matching TRBD2. V trimming: 0 bases; J trimming: 2 bases; junction bases outside the gene matches: 4. The CDR3 is 15 residues long. Per the germline V gene, CDR1 is SGDLS and CDR2 is YYNGEE. This CDR3 reads CASSVAHGGAYEQYF. The CDR3, as DNA: TGTGCCAGCAGCGTAGCTCACGGGGGGGCCTACGAGCAGTACTTC.

This clone was detected a few times. V and J are TRBV5-6 and TRBJ1-5, with 7 positions matching TRBD1. Losses at the gene ends were 3 bases for V and 5 bases for J; bases not matched to a gene: 11. CDR1 and CDR2 from the germline V gene are SGHDT and YYEEEE. The CDR3 totals 16 residues. CDR3 sequence (DNA): TGTGCCAGCAGCTGGGGCCTTACAGGGGTGGATCAGCCCCAGCATTTT. It yields the protein CASSWGLTGVDQPQHF.

The V gene is TRBV28, the J gene TRBJ1-2, with D perhaps matching TRBD1 (5 bases). CDR1 is MDHEN, CDR2 SYDVKM, per germline. The ends were cut back, 5 bases at V and 8 bases at J, with 12 bases in the middle. The CDR3 length is 12 residues. As DNA, the CDR3 is TGTGCCAGCAGTCATTCGGGGCAGGGCTACACCTTC. This gives the protein CASSHSGQGYTF.

This clone was seen once. The gene calls are TRBV7-8 and TRBJ1-3; possibly TRBD1 for D (5 bases). V was pared by 5 bases and J by 7 bases, with 12 bases between. This CDR3 contains 13 residues. Germline lookup yields CDR1 SGHVS and CDR2 FQNEAQ. Here the CDR3 reads CASSARWGNTIYF. CDR3 sequence (DNA): TGTGCCAGCAGCGCTCGATGGGGGAACACCATATATTTT.

Only one count was recorded for this clone. The chain links TRBV5-6 to TRBJ2-5; 7 bases match TRBD2. The CDR3 extends over 16 amino acids. Looked up from germline, CDR1 is SGHDT and CDR2 is YYEEEE. Losses at the gene ends were 2 bases for V and 2 bases for J; bases not matched to a gene: 9. The CDR3 DNA is TGTGCCAGCAGCTTCTTTAGCGGGCCGGGACAAGAGACCCAGTACTTC. It translates to CASSFFSGPGQETQYF.

CDR3 sequence: CASSRKVTGAGETQYF. The CDR3 bases are TGTGCCAGCAGCCGTAAGGTAACAGGGGCAGGAGAGACCCAGTACTTC. The gene calls are TRBV7-9 and TRBJ2-5, with 7 bases fitting TRBD1. V lost 5 bases, J lost 4 bases, and 13 bases stayed unmatched. The length of the CDR3 is 16 residues. Germline CDR1 SEHNR, CDR2 FQNEAQ (reference sequence).

The chain is built from TRBV28 and TRBJ2-7; 7 bases are a match to TRBD2. The length of the CDR3 is 16 residues. CDR1 is MDHEN, CDR2 SYDVKM, per germline. J gave up 3 bases and V 3 bases, and 11 bases lay outside the gene matches. CDR3 coding DNA: TGTGCCAGCAGTTTTCAGCGGGCTAGCGGAATCTACGAGCAGTACTTC. This translates into CASSFQRASGIYEQYF.

This chain uses TRBV5-1 with TRBJ2-3; no clear D gene. V was pared by 0 bases and J by 0 bases, with 8 bases between. Germline CDR1 SGHRS, CDR2 YFSETQ. The CDR3 sequence is 15 residues long. CDR3 sequence: CASSLGFGSTDTQYF. Written as DNA, the CDR3 is TGCGCCAGCAGCTTGGGTTTCGGGAGCACAGATACGCAGTATTTT.

This chain connects TRBV28 to TRBJ2-5, with 9 nucleotides matching TRBD1. The CDR3 loop spans 15 amino acids. The V gene's germline CDR1 is MDHEN and CDR2 SYDVKM. The V and J ends lost 5 bases and 1 base, in that order; junction bases with no gene match: 5. Here the CDR3 reads CASSTTGGPQETQYF. For the CDR3, the DNA is TGTGCCAGCAGTACCACAGGGGGCCCCCAAGAGACCCAGTACTTC.

The chain carries TRBV11-2 and TRBJ2-5; D gene uncertain. V was clipped by 1 base and J by 5 bases, with 11 bases between them. The CDR3 extends over 14 amino acids. Germline V gene data show CDR1 as SGHAT and CDR2 as FQNNGV. The CDR3 DNA is TGTGCCAGCAGCTTAGTGCCGGACGCGGAGACCCAGTACTTC. Amino acids: CASSLVPDAETQYF.

J is TRBJ2-7 and V is TRBV11-2, with 11 bases identical to TRBD2. Trimming removed 5 bases from V and 7 bases from J; junction bases left unmatched: 19. This CDR3 spans 18 amino acids. The V gene's germline CDR1 is SGHAT and CDR2 FQNNGV. This CDR3 reads CASSLLGAELAGVGEQYF. CDR3 nucleotide sequence: TGTGCCAGCAGCCTCCTGGGGGCGGAACTAGCGGGAGTGGGGGAGCAGTACTTC. The full variable domain, its missing parts supplied by reference TRBV11-2 and TRBJ2-7, is EAGVAQSPRYKIIEKRQSVAFWCNPISGHATLYWYQQILGQGPKLLIQFQNNGVVDDSQLPKDRFSAERLKGVDSTLKIQPAKLEDSAVYLCASSLLGAELAGVGEQYFGPGTRLTVT.

V and J are TRBV15 and TRBJ2-7, with 11 bases matching TRBD2. Germline lookup yields CDR1 LNHNV and CDR2 YYDKDF (reference sequence). Trimming cost V 2 bases and J 7 bases; bases outside gene matches: 10. The CDR3 loop spans 16 amino acids. The CDR3 coding sequence is TGTGCCACCAGCAGAAACTCTAGCGGGAGGAGGGGGGAGCAGTACTTC. Translation: CATSRNSSGRRGEQYF.

The count of this clone is one. This chain joins TRBV28 and TRBJ1-5; D not resolved. Germline CDR1 MDHEN, CDR2 SYDVKM. V dropped 3 bases and J dropped 7 bases, with 19 bases sitting between them. This CDR3 comprises 16 residues. CDR3 DNA sequence: TGTGCCAGCAGTTTTTTTCTACGGGAGTTGGGGCAGCCCCAGCATTTT. Its translation is CASSFFLRELGQPQHF.